This TCR beta chain comes out of a study of blood T cell repertoires in COVID-19. This clone was detected only once. TCRdb's copy holds only in-frame clones and misses some; the assay was immunoSEQ multiplex PCR. This table has hundreds of thousands of clones, 85% to 90% appearing once. The V end was cut by 2 bases, the J end by 0 bases, with 8 bases between. This CDR3 region has 15 residues. The germline gives CDR1 SGHDN, CDR2 FVKESK. The source is a woman aged 25 to 45 who had recovered from COVID-19. The V call is TRBV14, the J call TRBJ2-1, with D tentatively TRBD2 (5 bases). The sequenced material came from PBMCs or T cells enriched from blood (not recorded which). The CDR3 here is CASSQPGSSYNEQFF. For the CDR3, the DNA is TGTGCCAGCAGCCAACCGGGGAGCTCCTACAATGAGCAGTTCTTC.